These 14 T cell receptor beta chains were all obtained from the same sample, sequenced in a study of cytomegalovirus exposure and HLA in healthy donors. PCR used 60 Vbeta primers and 13 Jbeta primers. TCRdb's copy holds only in-frame clones and misses some; the assay was immunoSEQ multiplex PCR. The sample carries 60,000 to 80,000 clones, approximately 60% recorded once. The sample taken for sequencing was PBMCs. The source of these receptors is a man aged 25 to 40 in good health and CMV-seronegative.

This clone was recorded only once. The J gene is TRBJ1-6, the V gene TRBV6-5; D might be TRBD1 (5 bases). The CDR3 extends over 14 amino acids. Germline CDR1 MNHEY, CDR2 SVGAGI. Trimming cost V 5 bases and J 10 bases, with 15 bases left between them. The CDR3 protein is CASSEDRVVSPLHF. As DNA, the CDR3 is TGTGCCAGCAGTGAAGACAGAGTGGTATCACCCCTCCACTTT.

This chain joins TRBV12-5 and TRBJ1-6; possibly TRBD1 for D (5 bases). The germline V gene encodes CDR1 LGHNT and CDR2 FRNRAP. This CDR3 region has 15 residues. The V and J ends lost 6 bases and 6 bases respectively, with 15 bases between them. The CDR3 loop is CASGLGTGVNSPLHF. The CDR3 DNA follows: TGTGCTAGTGGACTCGGGACGGGAGTTAATTCACCCCTCCACTTT.

The chain links TRBV6-6 to TRBJ2-5, with D tentatively TRBD1 (6 bases). Gene TRBJ2-7 matches the end of the DNA better, so the J call may be wrong. Germline CDR1 and CDR2: MNHNY and SVGAGI (reference sequence). There are 14 residues in the CDR3. The CDR3 bases are TGTGCCAGCAGCCTCGACTCGACAGGATACGAGCAGTACTTC. Residues: CASSLDSTGYEQYF.

This chain connects TRBV6-1 to TRBJ1-2, with 10 bases lining up with TRBD1. J gave up 7 bases and V 8 bases, and 7 bases lay outside the gene matches. The CDR3 totals 13 residues. The germline V gene has CDR1 MNHNS and CDR2 SASEGT. The CDR3 here is CASSGTGVLGYTF. DNA for the CDR3: TGTGCCAGCTCCGGGACAGGGGTGCTTGGCTACACCTTC.

This chain's CDR3 is CASRTGTGGEETQYF. In nucleotides, the CDR3 is TGCGCCAGCAGAACCGGGACAGGGGGAGAGGAGACCCAGTACTTC. This chain uses TRBV4-1 with TRBJ2-5; the match to TRBD1 covers 11 bases. The CDR3 runs 15 residues. Germline CDR1 and CDR2: MGHRA and YSYEKL. The junction had 8 bases not matched to a gene; V was cut back by 6 bases and J by 5 bases.

For the CDR3, the DNA is TGTGCCAGCAGTGCGGGACTAGCGGCATCCTACGAGCAGTACTTC. Translating it yields CASSAGLAASYEQYF. J is TRBJ2-7 and V is TRBV9; TRBD2 aligns across 11 bases. CDR1 is SGDLS, CDR2 YYNGEE, per germline. The CDR3 is 15 residues long. V shed 5 bases, J shed 1 base, and the junction held 5 bases outside the gene matches.

This sequence joins TRBV6-1 and TRBJ1-2; no clear D. The CDR3 loop spans 14 amino acids. Germline-derived CDR1 and CDR2 are MNHNS and SASEGT. V lost 7 bases and J lost 0, with 12 bases in between. CDR3 nucleotide sequence: TGTGCCAGCATGCTTCAAAGCACTAACTATGGCTACACCTTC. It encodes CASMLQSTNYGYTF.

The V call is TRBV5-8, the J call TRBJ1-2; possible D gene TRBD1, 5 bases. Deletions cut 1 base from V and 8 bases from J, with 15 bases between. CDR1 is SGHTS and CDR2 is YDEGEE in the germline V gene. The CDR3 spans 14 residues. For the CDR3, the DNA is TGTGCCAGCAGCTTGTGGCCAGGGCAAAGGGGCTACACCTTC. Residues: CASSLWPGQRGYTF.

The genes are TRBV14 and TRBJ2-7; 7 bases map to TRBD1. The CDR3 has 15 amino acids. Germline assignment: CDR1 SGHDN and CDR2 FVKESK. Trimming removed 6 bases from V and 0 bases from J; junction bases left unmatched: 8. CDR3 region: CASSYRTGSSYEQYF. CDR3 nucleotides: TGTGCCAGCAGTTACCGGACAGGAAGCTCCTACGAGCAGTACTTC.

The chain recombines TRBV10-3 with TRBJ1-5; tentatively, D is TRBD1 (5 bases). CDR3 size: 15 residues. Germline V CDR1 and CDR2: ENHRY, SYGVKD. Trimming pared 2 bases from V and 2 bases from J, leaving 10 bases between. The CDR3 region is CAISEGRGGNQPQHF. The CDR3 DNA sequence: TGTGCCATCAGTGAGGGAAGGGGTGGCAATCAGCCCCAGCATTTT.

This clone has just a few counts. The chain carries TRBV6-5 and TRBJ2-5; 9 bases fit TRBD1. V was clipped by 0 bases and J by 4 bases; unmatched bases: 6. The CDR3 is 16 residues long. Per the germline V gene, CDR1 is MNHEY and CDR2 is SVGAGI. Here the CDR3 reads CASSYSGQGKGETQYF. In nucleotides, the CDR3 is TGTGCCAGCAGTTACTCCGGACAGGGGAAGGGAGAGACCCAGTACTTC.

This chain connects TRBV7-9 to TRBJ1-2; D might be TRBD1 (6 bases). Between the trimmed V and J ends, which lost 5 bases and 8 bases, there was a span of 18 bases. This CDR3 has 14 residues. Per the germline V gene, CDR1 is SEHNR and CDR2 is FQNEAQ (reference sequence). In DNA form, the CDR3 reads TGTGCCAGCAGCCTCTCGGACAGATCGCAAGGCTACACCTTC. This encodes CASSLSDRSQGYTF.

This sequence joins TRBV5-8 and TRBJ2-5, with 10 bases identical to TRBD2. The CDR3 has 16 residues. Germline CDR1 SGHTS, CDR2 YDEGEE. With V trimmed by 2 bases and J by 5 bases, 9 bases remained unmatched. The CDR3: CASSFLAGARGETQYF. Here the CDR3 DNA reads TGTGCCAGCAGCTTTCTAGCGGGGGCCCGGGGGGAGACCCAGTACTTC.

V is TRBV29-1 and J is TRBJ2-6, with 11 nucleotides matching TRBD1. The ends lost 4 bases at V and 2 bases at J; junction bases unmatched: 1. The CDR3 runs to 15 residues. Germline CDR1 is SQVTM and CDR2 is ANQGSEA. The CDR3 is CSVGTGGAGANVLTF. The CDR3, as DNA: TGCAGCGTTGGGACAGGGGGCGCTGGGGCCAACGTCCTGACTTTC.